Below are 22 T cell receptor beta chains sequenced from a single sample in a study of T cell changes during pregnancy in multiple sclerosis. TCRdb's copy holds only in-frame clones and misses some; the assay was immunoSEQ multiplex PCR. The profile shows about 60,000 clones, about 89% of them singletons. Material: CD4+ T cells from peripheral blood mononuclear cells, obtained in the first trimester of pregnancy. The receptors derive from a female donor with multiple sclerosis, enrolled in a pregnancy study.

This chain joins TRBV6-5 and TRBJ1-2; D ambiguous. Trimming left V 5 bases short and J 5 bases short, with 9 bases between. Germline V gives CDR1 MNHEY, CDR2 SVGAGI. The CDR3 loop spans 12 amino acids. CDR3 coding DNA: TGTGCCAGCAGTGGGCAGTCGTATGGCTACACCTTC. Translation gives CASSGQSYGYTF.

The chain links TRBV7-2 to TRBJ2-4, with TRBD2 identical over 11 bases. CDR3 length: 18 residues. Per germline, CDR1 SGHTA and CDR2 FQGNSA. Unmatched junction bases numbered 11, after V lost 4 bases and J lost 3 bases. For the CDR3, the DNA is TGTGCCAGCAGCTCAGCACTAGCGGGGGAACGGGGCAAAAACATTCAGTACTTC. Its protein product is CASSSALAGERGKNIQYF.

V and J are TRBV6-5 and TRBJ1-2, with 10 bases identical to TRBD1. CDR3 size: 15 residues. V dropped 5 bases and J dropped 7; count of bases not matched to a gene: 10. The germline gives CDR1 MNHEY, CDR2 SVGAGI. CDR3 nucleotides: TGTGCCAGCAGTGCACGGGACAGGGGAACGGCTGGCTACACCTTC. It codes for CASSARDRGTAGYTF.

This chain uses TRBV7-3 with TRBJ2-3; 7 nucleotides line up with TRBD2. V lost 3 bases, J lost 1 base, and 1 base stayed unmatched. Germline lookup yields CDR1 SGHTA and CDR2 FQGTGA. The CDR3 runs 14 residues. The CDR3 DNA reads TGTGCCAGCAGCTTTACTAGCGGCACAGATACGCAGTATTTT. This translates into CASSFTSGTDTQYF.

This chain connects TRBV19 to TRBJ2-5; D is possibly TRBD2 (5 bases). Trimming cost V 3 bases and J 1 base, with 9 bases left between them. Germline V gene lookup returns CDR1 LNHDA and CDR2 SQIVND (reference sequence). The CDR3 runs 14 residues. In DNA form, the CDR3 reads TGTGCCAGTAGTATCGGGCGGGCCCAAGAGACCCAGTACTTC. It translates to CASSIGRAQETQYF.

The chain joins TRBV5-4 to TRBJ1-2; unclear D gene. This CDR3 has 13 residues. Germline values: CDR1 SGHNT, CDR2 YYREEE (reference sequence). V shed 2 bases and J shed 4 bases, with 9 bases lying between them. CDR3 loop: CASSLSVLYGYTF. The CDR3 DNA is TGTGCCAGCAGCTTATCGGTTCTCTATGGCTACACCTTC.

V usage is TRBV7-2 and J usage is TRBJ2-5; D is unresolved. The germline V gene has CDR1 SGHTA and CDR2 FQGNSA. The CDR3 is 13 residues long. Trimming removed 8 bases from V and 1 base from J, with 11 bases in between. CDR3 protein: CASSVVVQETQYF. CDR3 coding DNA: TGTGCCAGCTCCGTAGTTGTCCAAGAGACCCAGTACTTC.

The chain is built from TRBV4-2 and TRBJ2-2, with 8 bases that match TRBD2. V gave up 1 base and J gave up 1 base; unmatched junction bases: 2. CDR1 and CDR2 from the germline V gene are LGHNA and YNFKEQ. The CDR3 runs 16 residues. CDR3 DNA sequence: TGTGCCAGCAGCCAAGGGAGCGGGGGGAACACCGGGGAGCTGTTTTTT. Encoded protein: CASSQGSGGNTGELFF.

The chain is built from TRBV7-6 and TRBJ1-5, with TRBD1 matching over 7 bases. Germline values: CDR1 SGHVS, CDR2 FNYEAQ. CDR3 length: 15 amino acids. Losses at the gene ends were 5 bases for V and 4 bases for J; bases not matched to a gene: 8. The CDR3 is CASSPQGRGNQPQHF. The DNA of the CDR3 is TGTGCCAGCAGCCCTCAGGGCAGGGGGAATCAGCCCCAGCATTTT.

This chain connects TRBV9 to TRBJ1-1, with 7 bases matching TRBD1. V trimming: 0 bases; J trimming: 3 bases; junction bases outside the gene matches: 5. The CDR3 has 15 amino acids. Germline CDR1 reads SGDLS; CDR2 reads YYNGEE. CDR3 DNA sequence: TGTGCCAGCAGCGTAGCTCCAGGGGGGCACACTGAAGCTTTCTTT. It yields the protein CASSVAPGGHTEAFF.

The chain uses TRBV5-6 and TRBJ2-3, with D tentatively TRBD1 (5 bases). The V gene lost 5 bases and the J gene lost 6 bases, with 13 bases spanning the gap. CDR1 SGHDT and CDR2 YYEEEE come from the germline V gene. The CDR3 loop spans 13 amino acids. CDR3 amino acids: CASSWGVGDTQYF. CDR3 DNA sequence: TGTGCCAGCAGTTGGGGCGTCGGGGATACGCAGTATTTT.

This clone was seen a few times. The V gene is TRBV6-5, the J gene TRBJ2-7, with D maybe TRBD1 (6 bases). The CDR3 contains 15 residues. V was shortened by 6 bases and J by 4 bases, with 19 bases between the two germline ends. The V gene's germline CDR1 is MNHEY and CDR2 SVGAGI. CDR3 protein: CASRDNTRGTYEQYF. CDR3 in DNA: TGTGCCAGCAGAGATAACACCAGGGGAACATACGAGCAGTACTTC.

The chain recombines TRBV7-3 with TRBJ2-2; D gene ambiguous. CDR1 and CDR2 from the germline V gene are SGHTA and FQGTGA. CDR3 length: 16 amino acids. Deletions cut 1 base from V and 1 base from J, with 10 bases between. CDR3 loop: CASSLNAPQNTGELFF. In nucleotides, the CDR3 is TGTGCCAGCAGCTTAAACGCCCCACAGAACACCGGGGAGCTGTTTTTT.

This clone has a single count. The rearrangement links TRBV29-1 to TRBJ1-2; D possibly corresponds to TRBD1 (5 bases). The CDR3 runs to 15 residues. Germline CDR1 and CDR2: SQVTM and ANQGSEA. V lost 4 bases to trimming and J lost 1 base, with 16 bases between them. The CDR3 nucleotides are TGCAGCGTTGTCCCGACAGTGATCCGTAACTATGGCTACACCTTC. Its translation: CSVVPTVIRNYGYTF.

This chain joins TRBV4-2 and TRBJ2-5, with TRBD2 identical over 12 bases. This CDR3 is 17 amino acids long. CDR1 LGHNA and CDR2 YNFKEQ come from the germline V gene. V was clipped by 1 base and J by 9 bases; unmatched bases: 12. CDR3 sequence reads: CASSQGTSGGTFLPQYF. The CDR3 bases are TGTGCCAGCAGCCAAGGAACTAGCGGGGGGACGTTTCTACCCCAGTACTTC.

The chain carries TRBV6-5 and TRBJ2-3; 13 bases align to TRBD2. The J segment lost 3 bases and the V segment lost 4 bases, leaving 4 bases of the junction unmatched. The CDR3 is 16 amino acids. Looked up from germline, CDR1 is MNHEY and CDR2 is SVGAGI. CDR3 protein: CASSLWTSGGTDTQYF. The CDR3 bases are TGTGCCAGCAGTTTATGGACTAGCGGGGGTACAGATACGCAGTATTTT.

V gene TRBV7-2 combines with J gene TRBJ2-6, with 14 bases that match TRBD2. Unmatched junction bases numbered 9, after V lost 6 bases and J lost 2 bases. The CDR3 runs to 19 residues. Per germline, CDR1 SGHTA and CDR2 FQGNSA. The CDR3 coding sequence is TGTGCCAGCAGACCTACCCCGGGACTAGCGGGGGCTGGGGCCAACGTCCTGACTTTC. Amino acids: CASRPTPGLAGAGANVLTF.

This chain uses TRBV27 with TRBJ1-6; D remains unclear. The V gene's germline CDR1 is MNHEY and CDR2 SMNVEV (reference sequence). Deletions cut 3 bases from V and 10 bases from J, with 16 bases between. This CDR3 spans 15 amino acids. CDR3 bases: TGTGCCAGCAGTTTTGTGAGGGCAACCTTATCACCCCTCCACTTT. As protein: CASSFVRATLSPLHF.

This sequence joins TRBV10-3 and TRBJ2-2; 7 bases are a match to TRBD2. Germline V lookup: CDR1 ENHRY, CDR2 SYGVKD. CDR3 length equals 14 residues. The V gene end was trimmed by 8 bases and the J gene end by 4 bases; junction bases not matched to a gene: 7. DNA for the CDR3: TGTGCCATCCGCGGGGGTCTGGCCACCGGGGAGCTGTTTTTT. Translation gives CAIRGGLATGELFF.

The chain employs TRBV9 and TRBJ1-5; D is possibly TRBD1 (5 bases). CDR1 and CDR2 (germline): SGDLS, YYNGEE. CDR3 length equals 13 residues. V was cut by 4 bases and J by 9 bases, with 14 bases left in between. The CDR3 DNA reads as TGTGCCAGCAGCTACAATGGGGGGGGGCCCCAGCATTTT. As protein: CASSYNGGGPQHF.

CDR3: CASSSGTGVNYGYTF. CDR3 DNA: TGTGCCAGCAGTTCCGGGACAGGGGTTAACTATGGCTACACCTTC. J is TRBJ1-2 and V is TRBV2; 10 bases are shared with TRBD1. The junction had 4 bases not matched to a gene; V was cut back by 5 bases and J by 1 base. Germline CDR1 is SNHLY and CDR2 is FYNNEI. The CDR3 extends over 15 amino acids.

The chain employs TRBV9 and TRBJ2-3; the D gene is possibly TRBD2 (5 bases). Trimming cost V 0 bases and J 5 bases, with 7 bases left between them. Germline CDR1 is SGDLS and CDR2 is YYNGEE. This CDR3 has 13 amino acids. CDR3 residues: CASSVGTVDTQYF. CDR3 nucleotide sequence: TGTGCCAGCAGCGTAGGGACTGTAGATACGCAGTATTTT.